The text below deals with one T cell receptor (beta chain). Antigen unknown. Only in-frame clones appear in the TCRdb table, and some are missing; sequencing was by immunoSEQ multiplex PCR. The sample records some 420 clones, about 35% being singletons. Trimming stripped 1 base from V and 0 bases from J, with 8 bases between. CDR3 length: 15 residues. Germline lookup yields CDR1 SGHTA and CDR2 FQGTGA. This entry belongs to a study of regulatory and conventional T cells in RAG deficiency. Looking at the study overall: In hypomorphic RAG CID or atypical SCID, autoimmunity is frequently associated. Points from the study as a whole: Omenn CD25-high CD127-low cells may be activated cells, not true Tregs. Shorter CDR3s in all patient subsets; >85% Treg-Tconv overlap in Omenn. Other subsets showed approximately 10-fold reductions, but Treg unique TCR beta sequences fell roughly 110-fold in these patients.

Conventional CD4+ T cells were sorted from blood as CD25-low CD127-high cells. The source is a human donor with RAG deficiency presenting as severe combined immunodeficiency. Source material: CD4+ effector T cells sorted from blood. The V gene is TRBV7-3, the J gene TRBJ2-3; no clear D. As DNA, the CDR3 is TGTGCCAGCAGCTTAAAGTCCGCTAGCACAGATACGCAGTATTTT. Protein sequence: CASSLKSASTDTQYF. The variable domain in full, with the rest retrieved from reference TRBV7-3 and TRBJ2-3, is GAGVSQTPSNKVTEKGKYVELRCDPISGHTALYWYRQSLGQGPEFLIYFQGTGAADDSGLPNDRFFAVRPEGSVSTLKIQRTERGDSAVYLCASSLKSASTDTQYFGPGTRLTVL.